This TCR beta chain derives from a study of T cell repertoires in cytomegalovirus infection. Per the germline V gene, CDR1 is SGHDN and CDR2 is FVKESK. Trimming pared 1 base from V and 5 bases from J, leaving 6 bases between. This CDR3 is 12 amino acids long. MiXCR was run by TCRdb on the reads, yielding one entry per CDR3 protein. This sample has fewer than 85,000 distinct CDR3 sequences, with 40% to 50% found just once. Notes on the study in general: CMV-specific HLA-C-restricted TCR beta clonotypes dominated the ex vivo response.

Concerning this clonotype: What it binds is unknown.

The chain employs TRBV14 and TRBJ2-7; D possibly corresponds to TRBD1 (6 bases). This specimen was CD8+ T cells from cultured PBMCs, taken from culture after CMV antigen stimulation. The receptor's source is a human donor in good health (CMV status not recorded). Some clones in this sample may be carry-over from other donors' samples. The CDR3 DNA follows: TGTGCCAGCAGCCAAGCAGGGGACGAGCAGTACTTC. Translated: CASSQAGDEQYF.